What follows describes a single T cell receptor beta chain. Its antigen is unidentified. The CDR3 totals 15 residues. Trimming pared 4 bases from V and 4 bases from J, leaving 16 bases between. Germline values: CDR1 SGHTA, CDR2 FQGTGA. The authors prepared the TCRbeta library with unique molecular identifiers. TCRdb passed the PCR reads through MiXCR, listing each CDR3 protein once. This table holds some 180,000 distinct CDR3 sequences, 6.6% found once. This specimen belongs to a study of T-cell reconstitution after alpha-beta-depleted transplantation in children. Regarding the study as a whole: A year had passed since transplant, and T-cell counts and diversity by then came mostly from newly produced T cells. Surviving recipient T cells and intrathymic progenitors accounted for some patients' high TCRbeta diversity at day 60. At around two months after transplant, the alpha-beta T cells were reportedly derived from several hundred expanded clones that came from non-depleted graft cells.

The origin of this receptor is a boy aged 2 to 10 with acute lymphoblastic leukemia, due to receive a stem cell transplant. This material consisted of PBMCs, taken before TCRalphabeta/CD19-depleted stem cell transplant. The gene calls are TRBV7-3 and TRBJ1-2, with D possibly TRBD1 on 6 matching bases. As DNA, the CDR3 is TGTGCCAGCAGCTCCAACAGGGCCGGTGGCTATGGCTACACCTTC. Its protein is CASSSNRAGGYGYTF.